This entry features one T cell receptor (beta chain) sequence. Antigen specificity is unknown. Here immunoSEQ multiplex PCR was the method, and the copy in TCRdb shows in-frame clones only, minus some. The data show over 55,000 clones, with 75% to 85% seen just once and around 1.5% held by the top ten. Per the germline V gene, CDR1 is MDHEN and CDR2 is SYDVKM. This CDR3 is built from 14 residues. The V end was cut by 2 bases, the J end by 3 bases, with 10 bases between. These data are taken from a study of OX40 agonist ivuxolimab in advanced cancers. For the study at large: Earlier anti-PD-1, anti-PD-L1 or anti-CTLA-4 therapy was permitted; roughly 37% had received some. Study-level points and caveats: Clonal expansion by week 6 occurred in CD4+ and CD8+ blood T cells (at 0.1 to 3.0 mg/kg).

Autoimmune disease history or systemic immunosuppression disqualified patients. Drawing of blood for sampling happened at baseline, at cycle 4 day 1, and at cycle 7 day 1. This chain connects TRBV28 to TRBJ1-2; D is unclear. The sample in question was CD4+ or CD8+ T cells sorted from blood, obtained in a trial of the OX40 agonist ivuxolimab. The receptor comes from an adult with an advanced solid tumor such as melanoma, head and neck, liver or kidney cancer. CDR3 sequence (DNA): TGTGCCAGCAGTTTACCCCGGACGGACTATGGCTACACCTTC. Protein product: CASSLPRTDYGYTF.